One T cell receptor (beta chain) is described in this entry. What it binds is not known. With 60 Vbeta and 13 Jbeta primers, the PCR was carried out. Generated by immunoSEQ multiplex PCR, the TCRdb table keeps only in-frame clones and is missing some. The data show 65,000 to 70,000 clones, around three quarters seen once. This entry belongs to a study of cytomegalovirus exposure and HLA in healthy donors. Study results and caveats: Later on, a genetic analysis was performed. It linked a missense variant in DCLRE1C with V- and J-gene trimming of TCR beta. According to an earlier analysis, most TCR beta V segments yielded productive rearrangements about 90% or about 30% of the time. Several of the most significant clusters appeared, in a later analysis, to be linked to common viral pathogens. HLA allele associations emerged for around 16,000 TCR beta sequences in a later analysis, at 0.05 false discovery rate.

The CDR3 consists of 10 residues. The germline V gene has CDR1 SQVTM and CDR2 ANQGSEA. V was trimmed by 7 bases and J by 4 bases, leaving 8 bases between them. The rearrangement joins TRBV29-1 to TRBJ2-7, with D perhaps matching TRBD2 (6 bases). The sequence derives from a man between 50 and 59 years old in good health and CMV-seronegative. The sample comprised PBMCs. The CDR3 DNA reads TGCAGCGCCGGGAGTTACGAGCAGTACTTC. It is translated as CSAGSYEQYF.